What follows are 7 T cell receptor beta chains derived from one specimen sequenced in a study of blood T cell repertoires in COVID-19. The repertoire was sequenced with immunoSEQ multiplex PCR; TCRdb's copy has only in-frame clones and lacks some. Of a few hundred thousand clones in the sample, approximately 90% are singletons; the top ten hold more than 0.95%. The source material was PBMCs or T cells enriched from blood (not recorded which). Receptors were obtained from a woman under 30 who had recovered from COVID-19.

CDR3 bases: TGCGCCAGCAGCCAAGAATCCCTTGTGACGAGAGGAAACATTCAGTACTTC. Protein sequence: CASSQESLVTRGNIQYF. V is TRBV4-1 and J is TRBJ2-4; the D is unclear. This CDR3 region has 17 residues. Germline CDR1 reads MGHRA; CDR2 reads YSYEKL. Trimming stripped 0 bases from V and 6 bases from J, with 18 bases between.

V gene TRBV4-3 combines with J gene TRBJ2-1, with a tentative D call TRBD1 (6 bases). The V and J ends lost 1 base and 0 bases respectively, with 13 bases between them. This CDR3 region has 17 residues. Germline CDR1 is LGHNA and CDR2 is YSLEER. The CDR3 is CASSQGGHQSSYNEQFF. CDR3 bases: TGCGCCAGCAGCCAAGGGGGACACCAGAGCTCCTACAATGAGCAGTTCTTC.

This sequence joins TRBV4-3 and TRBJ2-2; D is possibly TRBD2 (6 bases). Germline V gives CDR1 LGHNA, CDR2 YSLEER. The CDR3 spans 17 residues. V lost 1 base, J lost 0 bases, and 12 bases lay in between. The CDR3 region has the DNA TGCGCCAGCAGCCAAGGGCGGGGCGGGACGAACACCGGGGAGCTGTTTTTT. This sequence encodes CASSQGRGGTNTGELFF.

This chain connects TRBV2 to TRBJ2-7, with 11 bases that match TRBD1. This CDR3 contains 15 residues. CDR1 SNHLY and CDR2 FYNNEI come from the germline V gene. The V segment lost 7 bases and the J segment 4 bases; nucleotides outside the gene matches: 9. The CDR3 here is CASNKDRGPSYEQYF. CDR3 in DNA: TGTGCCAGCAATAAGGACAGGGGGCCCTCTTACGAGCAGTACTTC.

A single count supports this clone. This rearrangement joins TRBV13 to TRBJ2-6, with D tentatively TRBD1 (6 bases). Germline assignment: CDR1 PRHDT and CDR2 FYEKMQ (reference sequence). V lost 4 bases to trimming and J lost 4 bases, with 20 bases between them. The CDR3 contains 18 residues. In DNA form, the CDR3 reads TGTGCCAGCAGCTCCTGGGGGCCCTCTGGGGCCGGGGCCAACGTCCTGACTTTC. This codes for CASSSWGPSGAGANVLTF. Together with reference TRBV13 and TRBJ2-6, the CDR3 gives the full variable domain: AAGVIQSPRHLIKEKRETATLKCYPIPRHDTVYWYQQGPGQDPQFLISFYEKMQSDKGSIPDRFSAQQFSDYHSELNMSSLELGDSALYFCASSSWGPSGAGANVLTFGAGSRLTVL.

V and J are TRBV27 and TRBJ2-3, with TRBD1 matching over 8 bases. This CDR3 has 15 residues. Looked up from germline, CDR1 is MNHEY and CDR2 is SMNVEV (reference sequence). Trimming took 3 bases from V and 0 from J; bases not matched to a gene: 2. CDR3 amino acids: CASSFRTGSTDTQYF. CDR3 nucleotides: TGTGCCAGCAGTTTCCGGACAGGGAGCACAGATACGCAGTATTTT.

The chain employs TRBV6-6 and TRBJ2-2, with D perhaps matching TRBD1 (7 bases). The CDR3 has 15 amino acids. Germline V gives CDR1 MNHNY, CDR2 SVGAGI (reference sequence). Between the trimmed V and J ends, which lost 6 bases and 6 bases, there was a span of 17 bases. CDR3 protein: CASRRGTGEAGELFF. The CDR3 DNA is TGTGCCAGCAGACGGGGTACAGGGGAGGCCGGGGAGCTGTTTTTT.